This T cell receptor beta chain was captured in a study of cytomegalovirus exposure and HLA in healthy donors. Study-level points and caveats: In vitro confirmation showed three CMV-associated chains to be CMV antigen specific. The authors enumerated 180 or so TCR beta chains as linked to cytomegalovirus.

Regarding this clone: The antigen remains unidentified.

Trimming removed 6 bases from V and 1 base from J, with 9 bases in between. The CDR3 loop spans 13 amino acids. Germline CDR1 and CDR2: SGHDN and FVKESK. Profiled with immunoSEQ multiplex PCR; TCRdb holds only in-frame clones, not every one. The repertoire holds 140,000 or so clones, roughly 89% seen once, with roughly 9.2% in the top ten. Sequencing was carried out using PBMCs. The TCR comes from a woman younger than 30 in good health and CMV-seropositive. The chain couples TRBV14 to TRBJ1-1; D remains ambiguous. CDR3 residues: CASRYEGNTEAFF. DNA for the CDR3: TGTGCCAGCAGATATGAGGGGAACACTGAAGCTTTCTTT.